This T cell receptor (beta chain) derives from a study of blood T cell repertoires in COVID-19. Sequencing used immunoSEQ multiplex PCR; TCRdb keeps in-frame clones, though not all of them. Among 350,000 to 450,000 clones, around 91% were seen once, and the ten largest hold approximately 1.5%. CDR1 is DFQATT and CDR2 is SNEGSKA in the germline V gene (reference sequence). V was trimmed by 5 bases and J by 4 bases, leaving 8 bases between them. The CDR3 totals 11 residues. This clonotype originated in a woman aged 40 to 50 with COVID-19, enrolled during active disease. The sequencing sample was made of peripheral blood. The rearrangement joins TRBV20-1 to TRBJ1-2, with D maybe TRBD1 (6 bases). CDR3 residues: CSAQGPYGYTF. CDR3 DNA: TGCAGTGCTCAGGGGCCCTATGGCTACACCTTC.